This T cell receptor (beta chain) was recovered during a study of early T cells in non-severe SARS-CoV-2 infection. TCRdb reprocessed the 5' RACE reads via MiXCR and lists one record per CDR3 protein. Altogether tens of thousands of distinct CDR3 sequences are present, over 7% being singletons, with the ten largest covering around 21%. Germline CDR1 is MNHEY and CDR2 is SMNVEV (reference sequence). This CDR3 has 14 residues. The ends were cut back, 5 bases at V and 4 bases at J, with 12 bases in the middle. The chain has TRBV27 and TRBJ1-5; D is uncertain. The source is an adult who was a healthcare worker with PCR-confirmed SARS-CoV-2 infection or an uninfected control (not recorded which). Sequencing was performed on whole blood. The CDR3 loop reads CASSDGARNQPQHF. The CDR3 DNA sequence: TGTGCCAGCAGTGACGGTGCGCGGAATCAGCCCCAGCATTTT.